One and the same sample provided the 24 T cell receptor beta chains below, sequenced in a study of blood T cell repertoires in COVID-19. Measured with immunoSEQ multiplex PCR; TCRdb has only the in-frame clones, and not every one. The table includes about 100,000 clones, around four fifths detected once. The specimen was peripheral blood. The receptors originated from a man aged 65 to 85 with acute or convalescent COVID-19.

The J gene is TRBJ2-3, the V gene TRBV7-2; D not certain. CDR3 length: 11 amino acids. CDR1 SGHTA and CDR2 FQGNSA come from the germline V gene. Trimming shortened V by 8 bases and J by 4 bases, and 7 bases separated the two germline ends. The CDR3 protein is CASGPADTQYF. DNA for the CDR3: TGTGCCAGCGGGCCAGCAGATACGCAGTATTTT. Combining the CDR3 with reference TRBV7-2 and TRBJ2-3 gives the whole variable domain GAGVSQSPSNKVTEKGKDVELRCDPISGHTALYWYRQSLGQGLEFLIYFQGNSAPDKSGLPSDRFSAERTGGSVSTLTIQRTQQEDSAVYLCASGPADTQYFGPGTRLTVL.

The J gene is TRBJ2-1, the V gene TRBV5-8; the match to TRBD2 covers 7 bases. The CDR3 consists of 15 residues. Germline V gives CDR1 SGHTS, CDR2 YDEGEE. V shed 0 bases and J 5 bases; nucleotides not matched to a gene: 5. The CDR3 DNA sequence: TGTGCCAGCAGCTTGGATGGGAGGGTACACAATGAGCAGTTCTTC. It specifies CASSLDGRVHNEQFF.

This chain links TRBV6-5 with TRBJ1-5; 9 positions agree with TRBD1. The junction had 3 bases not matched to a gene; V was cut back by 0 bases and J by 6 bases. Germline CDR1 and CDR2: MNHEY and SVGAGI. This CDR3 is 15 amino acids long. The CDR3 DNA reads as TGTGCCAGCAGTTACTCGGGACAGGGCAGTCAGCCCCAGCATTTT. Its protein product is CASSYSGQGSQPQHF.

A single count supports this clone. The chain uses TRBV6-5 and TRBJ1-2; TRBD1 agrees at 8 bases. The CDR3 totals 14 residues. V lost 6 bases, J lost 4 bases, and 7 bases stayed unmatched. Germline CDR1 MNHEY, CDR2 SVGAGI. The CDR3 loop reads CASRSGQDSYGYTF. In DNA, the CDR3 is TGTGCCAGCAGGTCGGGACAGGACTCCTATGGCTACACCTTC.

V and J are TRBV6-5 and TRBJ2-3; 10 bases map to TRBD1. Germline-derived CDR1 and CDR2 are MNHEY and SVGAGI. The CDR3 length is 15 residues. After removal of 5 bases from V and 3 bases from J, the junction contained 5 bases not matched to a gene. In DNA form, the CDR3 reads TGTGCCAGCAGTCGTGACAGGGGGCGGACAGATACGCAGTATTTT. It translates to CASSRDRGRTDTQYF.

This rearrangement joins TRBV7-2 to TRBJ2-7, with 7 positions matching TRBD2. The CDR3 runs to 14 residues. V was pared by 6 bases and J by 0 bases, with 5 bases of the junction left unmatched. The germline V gene encodes CDR1 SGHTA and CDR2 FQGNSA. As DNA, the CDR3 is TGTGCCAGCAGTATCGGGGGGAGCTCCTACGAGCAGTACTTC. This codes for CASSIGGSSYEQYF.

The chain combines TRBV6-5 with TRBJ1-2; tentatively, D is TRBD1 (6 bases). CDR1 is MNHEY, CDR2 SVGAGI, per germline. This CDR3 spans 14 amino acids. V gave up 2 bases and J gave up 3 bases, with 10 bases separating them. This chain's CDR3 is CASSYGPGDYGYTF. The CDR3 bases are TGTGCCAGCAGTTACGGTCCAGGGGACTATGGCTACACCTTC.

The rearrangement joins TRBV10-3 to TRBJ1-1, with a tentative D call TRBD1 (5 bases). V lost 6 bases to trimming and J lost 5 bases, with 13 bases between them. The CDR3 extends over 13 amino acids. The germline gives CDR1 ENHRY, CDR2 SYGVKD. The CDR3 protein is CAISRVEETEAFF. In DNA form, the CDR3 reads TGTGCCATCAGCAGGGTCGAGGAGACTGAAGCTTTCTTT.

The rearrangement links TRBV9 to TRBJ1-3; D unclear. V shed 0 bases and J shed 3 bases, with 10 bases lying between them. The CDR3 sequence is 15 residues long. The germline V gene has CDR1 SGDLS and CDR2 YYNGEE. The CDR3 DNA reads TGTGCCAGCAGCGTAGGTCCGTCGGTTGGAAACACCATATATTTT. Translation: CASSVGPSVGNTIYF.

This sequence joins TRBV9 and TRBJ1-2; 8 bases fit TRBD1. The CDR3 contains 13 residues. Germline V lookup: CDR1 SGDLS, CDR2 YYNGEE. V dropped 4 bases and J dropped 6; count of bases not matched to a gene: 5. CDR3 loop: CASSQTGVHGYTF. In DNA, the CDR3 is TGTGCCAGCAGCCAGACAGGGGTACATGGCTACACCTTC. Using reference TRBV9 and TRBJ1-2 for the parts outside the CDR3, the full variable domain is DSGVTQTPKHLITATGQRVTLRCSPRSGDLSVYWYQQSLDQGLQFLIQYYNGEERAKGNILERFSAQQFPDLHSELNLSSLELGDSALYFCASSQTGVHGYTFGSGTRLTVV.

This clone is a singleton in its sample. V is TRBV6-6 and J is TRBJ1-4, with 7 bases aligning to TRBD1. The junction had 4 bases not matched to a gene; V was cut back by 6 bases and J by 0 bases. CDR3 size: 15 residues. CDR1 is MNHNY, CDR2 SVGAGI, per germline (reference sequence). The CDR3 nucleotides are TGTGCCAGCAGCCCACAGGGGACAACTAATGAAAAACTGTTTTTT. This translates into CASSPQGTTNEKLFF.

This rearrangement joins TRBV6-6 to TRBJ1-2; D possibly corresponds to TRBD1 (5 bases). The germline V and J ends were trimmed by 0 bases and 2 bases, with 10 bases remaining between them. Germline CDR1 reads MNHNY; CDR2 reads SVGAGI (reference sequence). The CDR3 is 15 amino acids. CDR3 nucleotide sequence: TGTGCCAGCAGTTACTCTATCGACAGAAACTATGGCTACACCTTC. Amino acid sequence: CASSYSIDRNYGYTF.

The gene calls are TRBV18 and TRBJ2-7; D possibly corresponds to TRBD1 (7 bases). Trimming shortened V by 6 bases and J by 2 bases, and 17 bases separated the two germline ends. Germline V gene lookup returns CDR1 KGHSH and CDR2 LQKENI. The CDR3 is 15 residues long. The CDR3 nucleotides are TGTGCCAGCTCTTCGCGGGACAGCCTTCCCTACGAGCAGTACTTC. Its protein is CASSSRDSLPYEQYF.

The gene calls are TRBV10-1 and TRBJ2-7; D is perhaps TRBD2 (5 bases). Germline lookup yields CDR1 WNHNN and CDR2 SYGVQD (reference sequence). The CDR3 consists of 15 residues. Trimming cost V 0 bases and J 2 bases, with 11 bases left between them. The CDR3 DNA is TGCGCCAGCAGTGAGTCGCGAGGGCCTACCTACGAGCAGTACTTC. This encodes CASSESRGPTYEQYF.

V is TRBV7-9 and J is TRBJ1-4, with D possibly TRBD1 on 5 matching bases. The CDR3 spans 16 residues. V was shortened by 4 bases and J by 0 bases, with 12 bases between the two germline ends. CDR1 SEHNR and CDR2 FQNEAQ come from the germline V gene (reference sequence). This CDR3 reads CASSYRRGATNEKLFF. The CDR3 DNA is TGTGCCAGCAGCTATAGGAGGGGTGCAACTAATGAAAAACTGTTTTTT.

V is TRBV5-4 and J is TRBJ1-1, with 7 bases that match TRBD1. The CDR3 runs to 15 residues. The V segment lost 3 bases and the J segment 0 bases; nucleotides outside the gene matches: 5. Germline V lookup: CDR1 SGHNT, CDR2 YYREEE (reference sequence). CDR3 region: CASSSGQPMNTEAFF. Here the CDR3 DNA reads TGTGCCAGCAGCTCGGGACAGCCTATGAACACTGAAGCTTTCTTT.

This clone is a singleton in its sample. The rearrangement links TRBV12-3 or TRBV12-4 to TRBJ2-7; D remains unclear. There are 11 residues in the CDR3. Trimming took off 6 bases at V and 3 bases at J, with 6 bases between the two ends. The CDR3 reads CASSQLYEQYF. The CDR3 DNA reads TGTGCCAGCAGCCAACTCTACGAGCAGTACTTC.

V usage is TRBV7-9 and J usage is TRBJ2-1, with 12 bases matching TRBD2. The J segment lost 7 bases and the V segment lost 4 bases, leaving 11 bases of the junction unmatched. The CDR3 extends over 17 amino acids. The germline V gene has CDR1 SEHNR and CDR2 FQNEAQ (reference sequence). CDR3 amino acids: CASSSWTLAGGLNEQFF. The CDR3 DNA is TGTGCCAGCAGCTCATGGACTCTAGCGGGGGGGTTAAATGAGCAGTTCTTC.

This chain uses TRBV27 with TRBJ1-2; possible D gene TRBD1, 6 bases. From germline, CDR1 is MNHEY and CDR2 SMNVEV (reference sequence). Trimming stripped 3 bases from V and 2 bases from J, with 7 bases between. The CDR3 is made up of 13 amino acids. The CDR3 sequence is CASSFQGNYGYTF. In DNA, the CDR3 is TGTGCCAGCAGTTTCCAGGGGAACTATGGCTACACCTTC.

V is TRBV4-3 and J is TRBJ2-2; maybe TRBD2 (6 bases). The germline V gene has CDR1 LGHNA and CDR2 YSLEER. V was trimmed by 1 base and J by 5 bases, leaving 17 bases between them. The CDR3 contains 17 residues. The CDR3 sequence is CASSQGGTSGATGELFF. As DNA, the CDR3 is TGCGCCAGCAGCCAAGGGGGGACTTCTGGGGCGACCGGGGAGCTGTTTTTT.

This clone appeared a few times. The V and J genes are TRBV18 and TRBJ1-1; 8 bases line up with TRBD1. There are 17 residues in the CDR3. The V segment lost 3 bases and the J segment 0 bases; nucleotides outside the gene matches: 9. The V gene's germline CDR1 is KGHSH and CDR2 LQKENI. The CDR3 here is CASSPAHRGDMNTEAFF. CDR3 sequence (DNA): TGTGCCAGCTCACCGGCGCACAGGGGGGATATGAACACTGAAGCTTTCTTT.

This clone was counted many times. The rearrangement links TRBV6-5 to TRBJ1-6, with a weak D call TRBD1 (6 bases). V lost 4 bases to trimming and J lost 3 bases, with 13 bases between them. The CDR3 loop spans 16 amino acids. The germline V gene has CDR1 MNHEY and CDR2 SVGAGI. CDR3 DNA: TGTGCCAGCAGTTCAGACGACAGGATCTATAATTCACCCCTCCACTTT. It is translated as CASSSDDRIYNSPLHF.

This sequence joins TRBV12-3 or TRBV12-4 and TRBJ1-2; TRBD1 is a possible D gene (5 bases). The CDR3 contains 12 residues. Trimming removed 6 bases from V and 4 bases from J, with 9 bases in between. CDR3: CASSTGGYGYTF. The CDR3 coding sequence is TGTGCCAGCAGCACGGGGGGCTATGGCTACACCTTC.

The chain links TRBV5-1 to TRBJ2-2; 10 nucleotides agree with TRBD1. The trim removed 4 bases at V and 4 bases at J, leaving 10 bases unmatched. CDR3 length: 17 amino acids. Germline-derived CDR1 and CDR2 are SGHRS and YFSETQ. As DNA, the CDR3 is TGCGCCAGCAGCGCCCCGCGGGACAGGGGAAGCACCGGGGAGCTGTTTTTT. Amino acids: CASSAPRDRGSTGELFF.